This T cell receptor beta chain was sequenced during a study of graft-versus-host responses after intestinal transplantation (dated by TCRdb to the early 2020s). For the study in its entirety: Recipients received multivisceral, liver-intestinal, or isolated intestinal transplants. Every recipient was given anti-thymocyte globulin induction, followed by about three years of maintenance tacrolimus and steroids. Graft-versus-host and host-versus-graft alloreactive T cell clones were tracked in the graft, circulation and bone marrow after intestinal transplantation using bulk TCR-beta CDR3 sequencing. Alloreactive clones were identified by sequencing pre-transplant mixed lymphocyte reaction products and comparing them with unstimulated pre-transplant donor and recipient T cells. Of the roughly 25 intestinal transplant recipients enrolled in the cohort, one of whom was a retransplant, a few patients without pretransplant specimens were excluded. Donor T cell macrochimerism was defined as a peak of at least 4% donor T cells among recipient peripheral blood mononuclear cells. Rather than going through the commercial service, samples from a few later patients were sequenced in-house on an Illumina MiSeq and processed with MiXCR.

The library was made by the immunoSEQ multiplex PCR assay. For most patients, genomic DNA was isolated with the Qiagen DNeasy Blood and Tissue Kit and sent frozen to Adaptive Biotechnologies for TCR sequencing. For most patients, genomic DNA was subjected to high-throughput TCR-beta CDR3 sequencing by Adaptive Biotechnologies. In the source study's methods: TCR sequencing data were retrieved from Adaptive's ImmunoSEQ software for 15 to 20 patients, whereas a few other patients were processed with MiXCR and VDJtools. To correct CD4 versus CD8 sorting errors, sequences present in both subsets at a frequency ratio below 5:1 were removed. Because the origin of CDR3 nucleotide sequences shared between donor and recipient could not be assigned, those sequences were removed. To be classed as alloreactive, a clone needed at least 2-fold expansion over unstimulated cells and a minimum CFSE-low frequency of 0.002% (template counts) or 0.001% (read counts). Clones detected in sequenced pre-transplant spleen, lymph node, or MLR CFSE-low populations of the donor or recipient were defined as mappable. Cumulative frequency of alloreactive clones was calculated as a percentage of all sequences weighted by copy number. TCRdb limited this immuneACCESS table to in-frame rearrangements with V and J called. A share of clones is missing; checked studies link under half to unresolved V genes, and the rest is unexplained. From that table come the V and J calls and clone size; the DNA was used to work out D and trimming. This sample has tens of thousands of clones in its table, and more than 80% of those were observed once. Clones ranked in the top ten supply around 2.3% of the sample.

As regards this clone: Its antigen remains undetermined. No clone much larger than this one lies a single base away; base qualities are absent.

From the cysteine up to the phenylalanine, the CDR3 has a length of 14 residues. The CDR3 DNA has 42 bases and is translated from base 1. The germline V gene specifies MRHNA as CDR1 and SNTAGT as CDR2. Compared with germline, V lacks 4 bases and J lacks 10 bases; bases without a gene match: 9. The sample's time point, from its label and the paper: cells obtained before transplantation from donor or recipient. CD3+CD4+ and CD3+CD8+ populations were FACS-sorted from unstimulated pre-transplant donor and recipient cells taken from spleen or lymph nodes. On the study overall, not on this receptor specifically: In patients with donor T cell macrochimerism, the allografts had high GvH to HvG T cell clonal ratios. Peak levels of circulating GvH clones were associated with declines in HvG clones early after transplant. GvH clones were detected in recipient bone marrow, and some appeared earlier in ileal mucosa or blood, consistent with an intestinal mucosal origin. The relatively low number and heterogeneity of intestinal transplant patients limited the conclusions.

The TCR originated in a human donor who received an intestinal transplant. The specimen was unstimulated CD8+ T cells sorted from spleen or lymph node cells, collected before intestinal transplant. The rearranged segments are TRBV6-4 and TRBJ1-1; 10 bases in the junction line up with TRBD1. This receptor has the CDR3 CASSAGTGVRRAFF. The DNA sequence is TGTGCCAGCAGTGCTGGGACAGGGGTTCGACGAGCTTTCTTT.